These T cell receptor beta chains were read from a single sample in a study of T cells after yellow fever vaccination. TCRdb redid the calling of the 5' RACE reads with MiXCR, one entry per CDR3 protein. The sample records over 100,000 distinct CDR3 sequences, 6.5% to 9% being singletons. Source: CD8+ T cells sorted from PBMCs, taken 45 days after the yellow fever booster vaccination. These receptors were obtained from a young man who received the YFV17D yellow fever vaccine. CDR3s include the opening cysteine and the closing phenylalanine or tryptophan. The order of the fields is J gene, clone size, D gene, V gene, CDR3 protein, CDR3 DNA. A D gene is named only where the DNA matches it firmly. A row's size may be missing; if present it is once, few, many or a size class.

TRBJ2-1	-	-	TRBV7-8	CASSGYGQFF	TGTGCCAGCAGCGGGTATGGGCAGTTCTTC
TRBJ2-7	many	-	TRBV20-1	CSARGEDSYEQYF	TGCAGTGCTAGAGGTGAGGATTCCTACGAGCAGTACTTC
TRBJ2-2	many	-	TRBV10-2	CASSVYTGELFF	TGCGCCAGCAGTGTATACACCGGGGAGCTGTTTTTT
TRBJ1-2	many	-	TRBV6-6	CASIREPNYGYTF	TGTGCCAGCATCCGGGAACCCAACTATGGCTACACCTTC
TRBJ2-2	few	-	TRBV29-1	CSVEEGQGFGSNTGELFF	TGCAGCGTTGAAGAGGGTCAGGGGTTCGGCTCGAACACCGGGGAGCTGTTTTTT
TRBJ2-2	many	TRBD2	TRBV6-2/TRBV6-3	CASKGLALNTGELFF	TGTGCCAGCAAGGGACTAGCGTTGAACACCGGGGAGCTGTTTTTT
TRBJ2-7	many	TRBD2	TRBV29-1	CSVEVSGSNEQYF	TGCAGCGTTGAAGTTAGCGGGAGCAACGAGCAGTACTTC
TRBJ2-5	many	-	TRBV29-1	CSVERDMTVSETQYF	TGCAGCGTTGAGCGGGACATGACCGTCTCGGAGACCCAGTACTTC
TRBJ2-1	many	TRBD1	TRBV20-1	CSASPGQGSDYNEQFF	TGCAGTGCCTCCCCGGGACAGGGGTCGGACTACAATGAGCAGTTCTTC
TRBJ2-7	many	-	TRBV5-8	CASSFAWGHYEQYF	TGTGCCAGCAGCTTCGCATGGGGCCACTACGAGCAGTACTTC
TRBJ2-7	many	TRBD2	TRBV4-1	CASSISGSYEQYF	TGCGCCAGCAGCATCAGCGGGAGCTACGAGCAGTACTTC
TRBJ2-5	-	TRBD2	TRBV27	CASSLLTPTGTSETQYF	TGTGCCAGCAGTCTCTTGACTCCTACCGGGACTAGTGAGACCCAGTACTTC
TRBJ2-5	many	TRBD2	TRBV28	CASTKGPAGGGETQYF	TGTGCCAGCACGAAGGGCCCGGCGGGAGGGGGAGAGACCCAGTACTTC
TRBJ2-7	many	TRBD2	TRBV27	CASALGLAGSYEQYF	TGTGCCAGCGCCTTGGGCCTAGCGGGGAGCTACGAGCAGTACTTC
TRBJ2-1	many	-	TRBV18	CASSPINEQFF	TGTGCCAGCTCACCGATCAATGAGCAGTTCTTC
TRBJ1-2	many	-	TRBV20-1	CSATTSVYGYTF	TGCAGTGCTACCACAAGCGTCTATGGCTACACCTTC
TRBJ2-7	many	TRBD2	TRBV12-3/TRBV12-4	CASTSGLADYEQYF	TGTGCCAGCACCTCGGGACTAGCGGACTACGAGCAGTACTTC
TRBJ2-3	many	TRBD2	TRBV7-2	CASSSLAGPTRTDTQYF	TGTGCCAGCAGCTCCTTAGCGGGCCCTACGAGGACAGATACGCAGTATTTT
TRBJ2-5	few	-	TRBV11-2	CASSSWIQETQYF	TGTGCCAGCAGCTCCTGGATACAAGAGACCCAGTACTTC
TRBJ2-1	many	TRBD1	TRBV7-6	CASSSGQGAGSGSYNEQFF	TGTGCCAGCAGCTCGGGACAGGGGGCTGGGAGCGGGAGTTACAATGAGCAGTTCTTC
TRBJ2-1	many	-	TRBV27	CASRQNIQIAPLF	TGTGCCAGCAGACAAAATATACAGATTGCCCCCCTCTTC
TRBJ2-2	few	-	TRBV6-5	CASSYSEGGLADTGELFF	TGTGCCAGCAGTTACTCGGAGGGGGGCCTAGCGGACACCGGGGAGCTGTTTTTT
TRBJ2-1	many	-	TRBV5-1	CASSLIAQSSYNEQFF	TGCGCCAGCAGCTTGATAGCGCAAAGCTCCTACAATGAGCAGTTCTTC
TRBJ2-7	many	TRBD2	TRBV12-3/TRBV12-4	CASSYSGRTSYEQYF	TGTGCCAGCAGCTATAGCGGGAGGACCTCCTACGAGCAGTACTTC
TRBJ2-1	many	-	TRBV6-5	CASVGGPRNEQFF	TGTGCCAGCGTAGGAGGGCCGCGCAATGAGCAGTTCTTC
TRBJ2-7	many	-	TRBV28	CASSLVQGGYEQYF	TGTGCCAGCAGTCTAGTCCAGGGGGGCTACGAGCAGTACTTC
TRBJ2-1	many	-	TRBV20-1	CSARASVEQFF	TGCAGTGCTAGAGCCTCGGTTGAGCAGTTCTTC
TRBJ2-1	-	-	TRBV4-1	CASSSQNSANEQFF	TGCGCCAGCAGCTCCCAGAATAGCGCCAATGAGCAGTTCTTC
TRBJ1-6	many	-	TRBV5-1	CASSHAQGDSPLHF	TGCGCCAGCAGCCACGCACAGGGTGATTCACCCCTCCACTTT
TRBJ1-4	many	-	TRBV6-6	CASTPDNEKLFF	TGTGCCAGCACTCCGGATAATGAAAAACTGTTTTTT
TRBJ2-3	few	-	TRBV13	CASSFRGTFTDTQYF	TGTGCCAGCAGCTTCAGAGGGACTTTCACAGATACGCAGTATTTT
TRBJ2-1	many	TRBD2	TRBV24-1	CATSDEPGLGYNEQFF	TGTGCCACCAGTGATGAACCGGGACTAGGCTACAATGAGCAGTTCTTC
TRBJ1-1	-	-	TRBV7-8	CASSLALTGYKDTEAFF	TGTGCCAGCAGCTTAGCGCTTACAGGGTACAAAGACACTGAAGCTTTCTTT
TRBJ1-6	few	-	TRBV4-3	CASSQELEYNSPLHF	TGCGCCAGCAGCCAAGAATTGGAATATAATTCACCCCTCCACTTT
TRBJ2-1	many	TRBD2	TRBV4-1	CASSQVIAGDNEQFF	TGCGCCAGCAGCCAAGTAATAGCGGGAGATAATGAGCAGTTCTTC
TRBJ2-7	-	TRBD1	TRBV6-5	CASSAGTGYYEQYF	TGTGCCAGCAGCGCCGGGACAGGGTACTACGAGCAGTACTTC
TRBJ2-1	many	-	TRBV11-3	CASSRDPYNEQFF	TGTGCCAGCAGCCGGGACCCCTACAATGAGCAGTTCTTC
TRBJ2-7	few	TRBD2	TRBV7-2	CASSPVTSGRDEQYF	TGTGCCAGCAGCCCGGTGACTAGCGGGAGGGACGAGCAGTACTTC
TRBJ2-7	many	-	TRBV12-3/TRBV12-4	CASSIQGYEQYF	TGTGCCAGCAGTATCCAGGGCTACGAGCAGTACTTC
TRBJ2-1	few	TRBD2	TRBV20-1	CSATGLATINEQFF	TGCAGTGCTACGGGACTAGCAACCATCAATGAGCAGTTCTTC
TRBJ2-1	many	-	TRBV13	CASSFKAEFDEQFF	TGTGCCAGCAGCTTTAAAGCGGAGTTCGATGAGCAGTTCTTC
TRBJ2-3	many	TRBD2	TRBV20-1	CSATNLAASTDTQYF	TGCAGTGCTACAAACCTAGCGGCTAGCACAGATACGCAGTATTTT
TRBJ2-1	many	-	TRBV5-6	CASSAGPANEQFF	TGTGCCAGCAGCGCGGGACCGGCCAATGAGCAGTTCTTC
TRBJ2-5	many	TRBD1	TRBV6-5	CASSYGTGYQETQYF	TGTGCCAGCAGTTACGGGACAGGGTACCAAGAGACCCAGTACTTC
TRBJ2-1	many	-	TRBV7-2	CASSFGTTGEQFF	TGTGCCAGCAGCTTCGGTACCACGGGTGAGCAGTTCTTC
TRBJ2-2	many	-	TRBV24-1	CATAEQTNTGELFF	TGTGCCACCGCGGAACAGACTAACACCGGGGAGCTGTTTTTT
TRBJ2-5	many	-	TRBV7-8	CASSLEVEQETQYF	TGTGCCAGCAGCTTAGAAGTAGAACAAGAGACCCAGTACTTC
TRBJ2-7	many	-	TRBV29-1	CSVFAVEQYF	TGCAGCGTCTTCGCCGTCGAGCAGTACTTC
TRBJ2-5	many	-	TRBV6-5	CASSYYNPHDQETQYF	TGTGCCAGCAGTTACTATAACCCTCATGACCAAGAGACCCAGTACTTC
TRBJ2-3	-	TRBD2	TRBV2	CASSGGTIESNTQYF	TGTGCCAGCAGTGGGGGGACTATAGAATCCAATACGCAGTATTTT